The 13 T cell receptor beta chains listed next were all sequenced from one sample in a study of graft-versus-host responses after intestinal transplantation. The antigens these receptors bind are not known. Assay used: immunoSEQ multiplex PCR; TCRdb lists only in-frame clones, some missing. The sample consists of approximately 90,000 clones, 75% to 95% of them appearing once. The specimen comprised unstimulated CD8+ T cells sorted from spleen or lymph node cells, sampled before intestinal transplant. Source of these receptors: a human donor who received an intestinal transplant.

The chain combines TRBV7-9 with TRBJ2-1; TRBD2 might be the D (6 bases). The CDR3 loop spans 12 amino acids. V shed 7 bases and J shed 9 bases, with 13 bases lying between them. Germline V CDR1 and CDR2: SEHNR, FQNEAQ (reference sequence). CDR3 sequence: CASNIVGGEQFF. CDR3 coding DNA: TGTGCCAGCAACATAGTGGGGGGTGAGCAGTTCTTC.

The chain links TRBV5-5 to TRBJ2-3; a possible D gene is TRBD2 (6 bases). The V and J ends lost 5 bases and 2 bases respectively, with 24 bases between them. Looked up from germline, CDR1 is SGHKS and CDR2 is YYEKEE (reference sequence). The CDR3 extends over 18 amino acids. CDR3 DNA: TGTGCCAGCAGAGCTTCCCTACTAGCCTTCCCCCACACAGATACGCAGTATTTT. Protein: CASRASLLAFPHTDTQYF.

This clone has just one count. The CDR3 nucleotides are TGCGCCAGCAGCCAAGGTAGGCTAGCGGGTCCCAACTCCTACAATGAGCAGTTCTTC. Encoded protein: CASSQGRLAGPNSYNEQFF. The gene calls are TRBV4-1 and TRBJ2-1; 8 bases line up with TRBD2. There are 19 residues in the CDR3. With V trimmed by 1 base and J by 0 bases, 11 bases remained unmatched. Germline V lookup: CDR1 MGHRA, CDR2 YSYEKL.

V usage is TRBV11-2 and J usage is TRBJ2-7; 12 nucleotides match TRBD2. CDR1 is SGHAT, CDR2 FQNNGV, per germline. V trimming: 4 bases; J trimming: 4 bases; junction bases outside the gene matches: 5. The CDR3 sequence is 15 residues long. The CDR3 loop reads CASSSWTSGTYEQYF. CDR3 DNA sequence: TGTGCCAGCAGCTCCTGGACTAGCGGGACTTACGAGCAGTACTTC.

The V gene is TRBV4-1, the J gene TRBJ2-4; unclear D gene. Germline V CDR1 and CDR2: MGHRA, YSYEKL. V was trimmed by 4 bases and J by 0 bases, leaving 7 bases between them. The CDR3 consists of 14 residues. The CDR3 sequence: CASSPLGAKNIQYF. The CDR3 nucleotides read TGCGCCAGCAGCCCCTTGGGAGCCAAAAACATTCAGTACTTC.

The J gene is TRBJ2-1, the V gene TRBV5-6; 8 bases match TRBD2. V dropped 3 bases and J dropped 3; count of bases not matched to a gene: 5. The CDR3 has 15 amino acids. Germline V lookup: CDR1 SGHDT, CDR2 YYEEEE. The CDR3: CASSSSGGYYNEQFF. CDR3 coding DNA: TGTGCCAGCAGCTCCAGCGGGGGATACTACAATGAGCAGTTCTTC. The variable domain in full, with the rest retrieved from reference TRBV5-6 and TRBJ2-1, is DAGVTQSPTHLIKTRGQQVTLRCSPKSGHDTVSWYQQALGQGPQFIFQYYEEEERQRGNFPDRFSGHQFPNYSSELNVNALLLGDSALYLCASSSSGGYYNEQFFGPGTRLTVL.

V is TRBV7-9 and J is TRBJ1-6; D gene uncertain. The CDR3 length is 13 residues. Germline CDR1 SEHNR, CDR2 FQNEAQ (reference sequence). The V and J ends lost 5 bases and 9 bases respectively, with 11 bases between them. Here the CDR3 reads CASSLTGVSPLHF. The CDR3, as DNA: TGTGCCAGCAGCCTAACCGGGGTTTCACCCCTCCACTTT.

The rearrangement uses TRBV2 and TRBJ2-1, with TRBD2 identical over 12 bases. This CDR3 region has 15 residues. CDR1 is SNHLY, CDR2 FYNNEI, per germline. J was trimmed by 13 bases and V by 2 bases; bases with no gene match: 9. The CDR3 protein is CASSEWGLLAGGQFF. As DNA, the CDR3 is TGTGCCAGCAGTGAATGGGGCCTACTAGCGGGGGGTCAGTTCTTC.

This clone was seen just once. In DNA form, the CDR3 reads TGTGCCAGCAGCTTAGGGACTAGCCTCTCGTTCTTC. Residues: CASSLGTSLSFF. The rearrangement links TRBV5-6 to TRBJ2-1; 9 bases line up with TRBD2. CDR3 length equals 12 residues. Germline CDR1 and CDR2: SGHDT and YYEEEE. V trimming: 2 bases; J trimming: 15 bases; junction bases outside the gene matches: 6.

V gene TRBV5-6 combines with J gene TRBJ1-2; 8 bases fit TRBD1. J gave up 4 bases and V 2 bases, and 4 bases lay outside the gene matches. Germline V lookup: CDR1 SGHDT, CDR2 YYEEEE. The CDR3 sequence is 14 residues long. As DNA, the CDR3 is TGTGCCAGCAGCTTCGGGACAGGCTCCTATGGCTACACCTTC. Protein product: CASSFGTGSYGYTF.

The chain is built from TRBV27 and TRBJ2-4; 10 nucleotides agree with TRBD1. The V segment lost 3 bases and the J segment 0 bases; nucleotides outside the gene matches: 8. Germline loops: CDR1 MNHEY, CDR2 SMNVEV (reference sequence). The CDR3 spans 18 residues. The CDR3 bases are TGTGCCAGCAGTTTCATAGGGGACAGGGGACTAGCCAAAAACATTCAGTACTTC. Amino acids: CASSFIGDRGLAKNIQYF.

V usage is TRBV7-6 and J usage is TRBJ2-2; D uncertain. The CDR3 is 12 amino acids. The V and J ends lost 6 bases and 6 bases respectively, with 8 bases between them. Germline CDR1 SGHVS, CDR2 FNYEAQ. CDR3 sequence: CASRSYSGELFF. The CDR3 DNA reads as TGTGCCAGCAGGTCATATTCCGGGGAGCTGTTTTTT.

The chain couples TRBV4-1 to TRBJ1-4; no reliable D call. Trimming left V 0 bases short and J 5 bases short, with 7 bases between. CDR3 length: 14 amino acids. Germline values: CDR1 MGHRA, CDR2 YSYEKL. CDR3 region: CASSQDLGNEKLFF. The CDR3 DNA follows: TGCGCCAGCAGCCAAGATTTAGGGAATGAAAAACTGTTTTTT.